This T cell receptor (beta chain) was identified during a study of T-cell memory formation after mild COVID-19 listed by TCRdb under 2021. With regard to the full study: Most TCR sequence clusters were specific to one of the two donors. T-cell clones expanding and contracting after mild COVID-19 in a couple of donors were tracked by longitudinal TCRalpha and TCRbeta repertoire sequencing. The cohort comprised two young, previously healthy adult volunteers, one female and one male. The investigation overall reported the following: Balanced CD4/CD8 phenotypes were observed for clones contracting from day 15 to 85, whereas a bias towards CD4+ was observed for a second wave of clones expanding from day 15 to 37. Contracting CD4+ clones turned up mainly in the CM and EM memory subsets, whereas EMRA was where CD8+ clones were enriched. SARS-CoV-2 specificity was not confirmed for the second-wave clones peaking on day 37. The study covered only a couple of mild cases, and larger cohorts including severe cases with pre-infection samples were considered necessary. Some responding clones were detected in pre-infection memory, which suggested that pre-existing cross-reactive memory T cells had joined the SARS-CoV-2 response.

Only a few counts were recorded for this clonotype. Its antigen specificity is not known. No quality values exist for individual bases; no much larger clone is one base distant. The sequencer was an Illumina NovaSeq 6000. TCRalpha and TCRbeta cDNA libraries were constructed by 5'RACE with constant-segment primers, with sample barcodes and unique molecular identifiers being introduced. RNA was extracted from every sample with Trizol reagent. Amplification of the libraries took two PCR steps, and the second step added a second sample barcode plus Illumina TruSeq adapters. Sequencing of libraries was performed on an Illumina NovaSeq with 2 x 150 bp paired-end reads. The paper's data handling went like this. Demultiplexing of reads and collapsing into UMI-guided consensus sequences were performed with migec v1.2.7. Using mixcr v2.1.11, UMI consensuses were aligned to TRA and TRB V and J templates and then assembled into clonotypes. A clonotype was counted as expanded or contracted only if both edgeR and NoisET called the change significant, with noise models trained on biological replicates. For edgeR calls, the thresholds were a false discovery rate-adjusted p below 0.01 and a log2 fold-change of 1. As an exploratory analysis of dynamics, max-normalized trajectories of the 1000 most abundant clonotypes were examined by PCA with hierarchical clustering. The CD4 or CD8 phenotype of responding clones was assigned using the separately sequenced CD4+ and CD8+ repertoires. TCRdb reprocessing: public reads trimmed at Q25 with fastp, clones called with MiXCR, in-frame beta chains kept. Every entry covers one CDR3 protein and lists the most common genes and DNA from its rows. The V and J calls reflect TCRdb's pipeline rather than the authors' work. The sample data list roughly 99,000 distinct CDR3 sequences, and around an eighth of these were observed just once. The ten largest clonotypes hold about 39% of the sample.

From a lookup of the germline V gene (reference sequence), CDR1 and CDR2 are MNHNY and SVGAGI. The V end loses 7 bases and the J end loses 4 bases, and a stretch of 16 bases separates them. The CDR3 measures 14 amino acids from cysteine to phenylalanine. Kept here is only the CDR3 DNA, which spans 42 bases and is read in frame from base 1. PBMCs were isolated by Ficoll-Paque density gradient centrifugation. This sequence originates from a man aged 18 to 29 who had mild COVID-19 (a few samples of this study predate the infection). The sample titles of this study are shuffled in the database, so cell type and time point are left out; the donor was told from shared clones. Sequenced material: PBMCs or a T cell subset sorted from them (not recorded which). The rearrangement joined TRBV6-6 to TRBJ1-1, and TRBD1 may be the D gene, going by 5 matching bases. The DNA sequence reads TGTGCCAGCACGCTCGGGGGGGGTGGCACTGAAGCTTTCTTT. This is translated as CASTLGGGGTEAFF.